The rows below give T cell receptor beta chains drawn from one sample of a study of early T cells in non-severe SARS-CoV-2 infection. Each CDR3 protein gets one entry after TCRdb re-called the 5' RACE reads with MiXCR. The sample holds 55,000 to 75,000 distinct CDR3 sequences; less than 15% are singletons and the top ten take more than 1.5%. Input material: whole blood. These receptors were taken from an adult who was a healthcare worker with PCR-confirmed SARS-CoV-2 infection or an uninfected control (not recorded which). Both conserved end residues are part of each CDR3. Each record gives: CDR3 DNA, CDR3 protein, CDR3 length, D gene, V gene, J gene, clone size. A D gene is named only where the DNA matches it firmly. Clone size is not always given. Where it is, it says once, few, many or a class for expanded clones.

CDR3 DNA: TGTGCCAGCAGTACGCCTTCAAGGCCTCGGGGCACTGAAGCTTTCTTT; CDR3 protein: CASSTPSRPRGTEAFF; CDR3 length: 16; D gene: .; V gene: TRBV5-4; J gene: TRBJ1-1; clone size: few
CDR3 DNA: TGTGCCTGGAGTGCCCAGGGTCTCGATGGCTACACCTTC; CDR3 protein: CAWSAQGLDGYTF; CDR3 length: 13; D gene: .; V gene: TRBV30; J gene: TRBJ1-2; clone size: .
CDR3 DNA: TGTGCCAGCAGTGAAAGTTGGCAGGGACGTTCTCAGTTCTTC; CDR3 protein: CASSESWQGRSQFF; CDR3 length: 14; D gene: .; V gene: TRBV6-1; J gene: TRBJ2-1; clone size: few
CDR3 DNA: TGCGCCAGCAGCTTGAGGCTGTACCAAGAGACCCAGTACTTC; CDR3 protein: CASSLRLYQETQYF; CDR3 length: 14; D gene: .; V gene: TRBV5-1; J gene: TRBJ2-5; clone size: few
CDR3 DNA: TGTGCCAGCAGTGGTTTTCAGGGGTTAGCGGAAAAACTGTTTTTT; CDR3 protein: CASSGFQGLAEKLFF; CDR3 length: 15; D gene: .; V gene: TRBV6-1; J gene: TRBJ1-4; clone size: few
CDR3 DNA: TGTGCCAGTAGTATCGGACTAGCCGAAAGCACAGATACGCAGTATTTT; CDR3 protein: CASSIGLAESTDTQYF; CDR3 length: 16; D gene: TRBD2; V gene: TRBV19; J gene: TRBJ2-3; clone size: many
CDR3 DNA: TGTGCCAGCTCACCGGTGTGGACAGGTCGGTCCTACGAGCAGTACTTC; CDR3 protein: CASSPVWTGRSYEQYF; CDR3 length: 16; D gene: TRBD1; V gene: TRBV18; J gene: TRBJ2-7; clone size: few
CDR3 DNA: TGCGCCAGCAGCCAAGAAGAGGTGTCCGGGACAGGAGGGTATGGCTACACCTTC; CDR3 protein: CASSQEEVSGTGGYGYTF; CDR3 length: 18; D gene: TRBD1; V gene: TRBV4-3; J gene: TRBJ1-2; clone size: .
CDR3 DNA: TGTGCCAGCAGCTTAGGAGGCCCTACTAATGAAAAACTGTTTTTT; CDR3 protein: CASSLGGPTNEKLFF; CDR3 length: 15; D gene: .; V gene: TRBV7-2; J gene: TRBJ1-4; clone size: few
CDR3 DNA: TGTGCCAGCAGTGAAGCGCTTCTCCGTCGTGACACCTTC; CDR3 protein: CASSEALLRRDTF; CDR3 length: 13; D gene: .; V gene: TRBV6-1; J gene: TRBJ1-2; clone size: many
CDR3 DNA: TGTGCCAGCAGTCCTGACCGGACAGGGGGTGAGGATGGCTACACCTTC; CDR3 protein: CASSPDRTGGEDGYTF; CDR3 length: 16; D gene: TRBD1; V gene: TRBV12-3/TRBV12-4; J gene: TRBJ1-2; clone size: few
CDR3 DNA: TGTGCCAGCAGCTTAATCTTGACAGCGAACACCGGGGAGCTGTTTTTT; CDR3 protein: CASSLILTANTGELFF; CDR3 length: 16; D gene: .; V gene: TRBV7-2; J gene: TRBJ2-2; clone size: .
CDR3 DNA: TGTGCCAGCGCGGGCGGTAGGGCCTACGAGCAGTACTTC; CDR3 protein: CASAGGRAYEQYF; CDR3 length: 13; D gene: .; V gene: TRBV6-6; J gene: TRBJ2-7; clone size: many
CDR3 DNA: TGTGCCAGCAGTAGCAGGGGCGCCTATGGCTACACCTTC; CDR3 protein: CASSSRGAYGYTF; CDR3 length: 13; D gene: .; V gene: TRBV6-1; J gene: TRBJ1-2; clone size: many
CDR3 DNA: TGTGCCAGCAGCTTAGGCGGACAGGCGGGGCAGCCCCAGCATTTT; CDR3 protein: CASSLGGQAGQPQHF; CDR3 length: 15; D gene: TRBD1; V gene: TRBV11-2; J gene: TRBJ1-5; clone size: few
CDR3 DNA: TGTGCCAGCAGTTCAGGGTATGGCTACACCTTC; CDR3 protein: CASSSGYGYTF; CDR3 length: 11; D gene: .; V gene: TRBV6-5; J gene: TRBJ1-2; clone size: many
CDR3 DNA: TGCAGCGTTGAATGGGGGAACACTGAAGCTTTCTTT; CDR3 protein: CSVEWGNTEAFF; CDR3 length: 12; D gene: .; V gene: TRBV29-1; J gene: TRBJ1-1; clone size: many
CDR3 DNA: TGCGCCAGCAGCTTGGGCAGGGCCGGGAACACCGGGGAGCTGTTTTTT; CDR3 protein: CASSLGRAGNTGELFF; CDR3 length: 16; D gene: .; V gene: TRBV5-1; J gene: TRBJ2-2; clone size: few
CDR3 DNA: TGTGCCAGCGGAGACAGGGGGCATCAGCCCCAGCATTTT; CDR3 protein: CASGDRGHQPQHF; CDR3 length: 13; D gene: TRBD1; V gene: TRBV6-2/TRBV6-3; J gene: TRBJ1-5; clone size: few
CDR3 DNA: TGTGCCAGCAGCCCGCTGTTTCCGGCCTACGAGCAGTACTTC; CDR3 protein: CASSPLFPAYEQYF; CDR3 length: 14; D gene: .; V gene: TRBV7-6; J gene: TRBJ2-7; clone size: few
CDR3 DNA: TGCGCCAGCAGACGTGGGCAAGAGACCCAGTACTTC; CDR3 protein: CASRRGQETQYF; CDR3 length: 12; D gene: .; V gene: TRBV10-2; J gene: TRBJ2-5; clone size: few
CDR3 DNA: TGTGCCAGTAGTATTCGGACAGCCGGGAGTGGCGAGCAGTACTTC; CDR3 protein: CASSIRTAGSGEQYF; CDR3 length: 15; D gene: .; V gene: TRBV19; J gene: TRBJ2-7; clone size: .
CDR3 DNA: TGCAGTGCAGGGGCGGGCTACACCTTC; CDR3 protein: CSAGAGYTF; CDR3 length: 9; D gene: .; V gene: TRBV20-1; J gene: TRBJ1-2; clone size: few
CDR3 DNA: TGTGCCAGCAGCTTAGTCATGGGGAGCACAGATACGCAGTATTTT; CDR3 protein: CASSLVMGSTDTQYF; CDR3 length: 15; D gene: .; V gene: TRBV7-9; J gene: TRBJ2-3; clone size: few
CDR3 DNA: TGCAGTGCTGAAGGGGGCCTCTACGAGCAGTACTTC; CDR3 protein: CSAEGGLYEQYF; CDR3 length: 12; D gene: TRBD1; V gene: TRBV20-1; J gene: TRBJ2-7; clone size: .
CDR3 DNA: TGTGCCAGCAGCGTGAGCGCGACAGGTTCTAGGTATGAAGCTTTCTTT; CDR3 protein: CASSVSATGSRYEAFF; CDR3 length: 16; D gene: .; V gene: TRBV7-8; J gene: TRBJ1-1; clone size: few
CDR3 DNA: TGTGCCAGCAGTCCCATGACAGGGACACCCTACGAGCAGTACTTC; CDR3 protein: CASSPMTGTPYEQYF; CDR3 length: 15; D gene: TRBD1; V gene: TRBV12-3/TRBV12-4; J gene: TRBJ2-7; clone size: many
CDR3 DNA: TGTGCCAGCAGCTTGGTAGGGAATAACGCTGAAGCTTTCTTT; CDR3 protein: CASSLVGNNAEAFF; CDR3 length: 14; D gene: .; V gene: TRBV5-6; J gene: TRBJ1-1; clone size: many
CDR3 DNA: TGCGCCAGCAGCCAGGGGATCTCGATAAGCACCGGGGAGCTGTTTTTT; CDR3 protein: CASSQGISISTGELFF; CDR3 length: 16; D gene: .; V gene: TRBV4-1; J gene: TRBJ2-2; clone size: few
CDR3 DNA: TGTGCCAGCAGGCCGATTGGGCTAGCGGGGTCCTACTACAATGAGCAGTTCTTC; CDR3 protein: CASRPIGLAGSYYNEQFF; CDR3 length: 18; D gene: TRBD2; V gene: TRBV6-2/TRBV6-3; J gene: TRBJ2-1; clone size: .
CDR3 DNA: TGCAGTGCTAGAGGGGCCGGGAGTCGGGGCACTGAAGCTTTCTTT; CDR3 protein: CSARGAGSRGTEAFF; CDR3 length: 15; D gene: .; V gene: TRBV20-1; J gene: TRBJ1-1; clone size: .
CDR3 DNA: TGTGCCTGGCGCTCCGGGACAGGGGCCTCTGAAGCTTTCTTT; CDR3 protein: CAWRSGTGASEAFF; CDR3 length: 14; D gene: TRBD1; V gene: TRBV30; J gene: TRBJ1-1; clone size: many
CDR3 DNA: TGCAGCGCCCATTGGAGCCCCGGGACCCAGTACTTC; CDR3 protein: CSAHWSPGTQYF; CDR3 length: 12; D gene: .; V gene: TRBV29-1; J gene: TRBJ2-5; clone size: many
CDR3 DNA: TGTGCCAGTAGTCGCGGAACCTACAATGAGCAGTTCTTC; CDR3 protein: CASSRGTYNEQFF; CDR3 length: 13; D gene: .; V gene: TRBV19; J gene: TRBJ2-1; clone size: .
CDR3 DNA: TGCAGTGCTAGAGATACGCCCAGTCTGGATACGCAGTATTTT; CDR3 protein: CSARDTPSLDTQYF; CDR3 length: 14; D gene: .; V gene: TRBV20-1; J gene: TRBJ2-3; clone size: .
CDR3 DNA: TGCAGCGTTGCAGGGGCCGGGGAGCTGTTTTTT; CDR3 protein: CSVAGAGELFF; CDR3 length: 11; D gene: .; V gene: TRBV29-1; J gene: TRBJ2-2; clone size: .
CDR3 DNA: TGTGCCAGCAGACGTGGGGGCGAGCAGTACTTC; CDR3 protein: CASRRGGEQYF; CDR3 length: 11; D gene: .; V gene: TRBV6-5; J gene: TRBJ2-7; clone size: .
CDR3 DNA: TGCAGCGTTGACGGGACCGAATTCCCCTCATGGGATACGCAGTATTTT; CDR3 protein: CSVDGTEFPSWDTQYF; CDR3 length: 16; D gene: .; V gene: TRBV29-1; J gene: TRBJ2-3; clone size: many
CDR3 DNA: TGTGCCAGCAGCATCAGACTCCTCTATGGCTACACCTTC; CDR3 protein: CASSIRLLYGYTF; CDR3 length: 13; D gene: .; V gene: TRBV11-2; J gene: TRBJ1-2; clone size: .
CDR3 DNA: TGCGCCAGCAGCTGGAGAACTGCTAGCGGGGACAACACAGATACGCAGTATTTT; CDR3 protein: CASSWRTASGDNTDTQYF; CDR3 length: 18; D gene: TRBD2; V gene: TRBV5-1; J gene: TRBJ2-3; clone size: .
CDR3 DNA: TGTGCCAGCAGCCGGACAGGGGAGGTTGGGACTGAAGCTTTCTTT; CDR3 protein: CASSRTGEVGTEAFF; CDR3 length: 15; D gene: TRBD1; V gene: TRBV11-2; J gene: TRBJ1-1; clone size: few
CDR3 DNA: TGTGCCAGCAGCTTCTCGATGAACACTGAAGCTTTCTTT; CDR3 protein: CASSFSMNTEAFF; CDR3 length: 13; D gene: .; V gene: TRBV7-2; J gene: TRBJ1-1; clone size: .
CDR3 DNA: TGCAGTGCTAGTGGGGACAGAAACACCGGGGAGCTGTTTTTT; CDR3 protein: CSASGDRNTGELFF; CDR3 length: 14; D gene: TRBD1; V gene: TRBV20-1; J gene: TRBJ2-2; clone size: few
CDR3 DNA: TGTGCCAGCAGTGAAGGGAGCCTCCGGGACAGCTCCTACGAGCAGTACTTC; CDR3 protein: CASSEGSLRDSSYEQYF; CDR3 length: 17; D gene: TRBD1; V gene: TRBV6-1; J gene: TRBJ2-7; clone size: few
CDR3 DNA: TGTGCCAGCAGTGAAGCGTCCCACGAGCAGTACTTC; CDR3 protein: CASSEASHEQYF; CDR3 length: 12; D gene: .; V gene: TRBV2; J gene: TRBJ2-7; clone size: few
CDR3 DNA: TGTGCCTGGAAATCTGGGGGCGGGAACACTGAAGCTTTCTTT; CDR3 protein: CAWKSGGGNTEAFF; CDR3 length: 14; D gene: .; V gene: TRBV30; J gene: TRBJ1-1; clone size: .
CDR3 DNA: TGTGCCAGCAGCCGAGGACAGGGGGGCACTGAAGCTTTCTTT; CDR3 protein: CASSRGQGGTEAFF; CDR3 length: 14; D gene: TRBD1; V gene: TRBV3-1; J gene: TRBJ1-1; clone size: .
CDR3 DNA: TGTGCCAGCAGTGAGCGGGTGTCGGGGGCAGGTGAAGCTTTCTTT; CDR3 protein: CASSERVSGAGEAFF; CDR3 length: 15; D gene: .; V gene: TRBV6-1; J gene: TRBJ1-1; clone size: many
CDR3 DNA: TGTGCCAGCAGCCAACCTATTTTAGCGGGGGGGACGAATGAGCAGTTCTTC; CDR3 protein: CASSQPILAGGTNEQFF; CDR3 length: 17; D gene: TRBD2; V gene: TRBV14; J gene: TRBJ2-1; clone size: .
CDR3 DNA: TGCAGCGTTGGCCGGGAGGGCAGGCAAGAGACCCAGTACTTC; CDR3 protein: CSVGREGRQETQYF; CDR3 length: 14; D gene: TRBD2; V gene: TRBV29-1; J gene: TRBJ2-5; clone size: .
CDR3 DNA: TGTGCAAGTCGCCCCCACGGTGGGCAGTTGAACACTGAAGCTTTCTTT; CDR3 protein: CASRPHGGQLNTEAFF; CDR3 length: 16; D gene: .; V gene: TRBV12-2; J gene: TRBJ1-1; clone size: many
CDR3 DNA: TGTGCCAGCAGCTTAGTAGCGGCAAAAGAGACCCAGTACTTC; CDR3 protein: CASSLVAAKETQYF; CDR3 length: 14; D gene: .; V gene: TRBV7-2; J gene: TRBJ2-5; clone size: .
CDR3 DNA: TGTGCCAGCAGTCCAGGCGGGGGTCCCTCCTCCCAAGAGACCCAGTACTTC; CDR3 protein: CASSPGGGPSSQETQYF; CDR3 length: 17; D gene: TRBD2; V gene: TRBV27; J gene: TRBJ2-5; clone size: many